Sequencing of this T cell receptor (beta chain) was carried out in a study of blood T cell repertoires in COVID-19. As for the study in general: Sites in the United States, Italy and Spain provided acute and convalescent COVID-19 samples. Nucleic acid was either cDNA or gDNA, and it came from T cells, B-cell-depleted T cells, or PBMCs.

The CDR3 loop spans 13 amino acids. The germline CDR1 and CDR2 sequences are WSHSY and SAAADI. Trimming took 2 bases from V and 3 from J, leaving 7 bases between them. In the original analysis: Estimated nucleated cell counts came from reference gene primer amplification. Using immunoSEQ multiplex PCR, the repertoire was profiled, and TCRdb retains in-frame clones only, with some absent. For V, J and clone size, that table is used; D and trimming come from the DNA. The sample lists about 130,000 clones, more than 70% seen once, with more than 1.3% in the top ten. Sequencing was performed on peripheral blood. V gene TRBV10-2 combines with J gene TRBJ1-1; D perhaps matches TRBD1 (6 bases). The origin of this receptor is a man in his 60s with acute or convalescent COVID-19. The CDR3 nucleotides are TGCGCCAGCAGTGAGAACAGGGACACTGAAGCTTTCTTT. It is translated as CASSENRDTEAFF.